This TCR beta chain was captured by sequencing in a study of blood T cell repertoires in COVID-19. Seattle participants joined during active infection and were tracked over time. Per germline, CDR1 LNHDA and CDR2 SQIVND (reference sequence). The trim removed 6 bases at V and 4 bases at J, leaving 12 bases unmatched. The CDR3 is made up of 16 amino acids. Profiling relied on immunoSEQ multiplex PCR, and the TCRdb table lists in-frame clones only, not all of them. The sample has about 50,000 clones, 86% seen once. The receptor comes from a woman of 80 years or more with COVID-19, enrolled during active disease. The gene calls are TRBV19 and TRBJ1-2; 9 bases fit TRBD1. Input material: peripheral blood. The CDR3 nucleotides are TGTGCCAGTAGCCCTCGGGGACAGGGAAGCCTCTATGGCTACACCTTC. Protein product: CASSPRGQGSLYGYTF.